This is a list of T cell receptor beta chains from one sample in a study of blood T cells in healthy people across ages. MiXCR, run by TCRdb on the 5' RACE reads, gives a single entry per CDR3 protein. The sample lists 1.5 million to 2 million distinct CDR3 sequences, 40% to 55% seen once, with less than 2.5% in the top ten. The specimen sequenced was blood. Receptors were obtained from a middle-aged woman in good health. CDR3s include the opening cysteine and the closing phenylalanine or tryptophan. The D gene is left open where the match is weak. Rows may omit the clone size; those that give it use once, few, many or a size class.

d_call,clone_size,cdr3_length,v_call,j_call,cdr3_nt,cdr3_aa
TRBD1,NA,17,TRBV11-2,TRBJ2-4,TGTGCCAGCAGCTTAGTAGAGGCCCAGACAGGGGAGAGCATTCAGTACTTC,CASSLVEAQTGESIQYF
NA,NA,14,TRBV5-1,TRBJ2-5,TGCGCCAGCAGCTTGGATAGCCAGGAGGAGACCCAGTACTTC,CASSLDSQEETQYF
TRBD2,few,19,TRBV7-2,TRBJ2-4,TGTGCCAGCAGCTTAGTCGCGGAACGCGCTAGCGGGGGCAAAAACATTCAGTACTTC,CASSLVAERASGGKNIQYF
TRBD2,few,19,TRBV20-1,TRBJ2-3,TGCAGTGCTAGAGATCGAGCTCTAGCGGGGGGAATAAACACAGATACGCAGTATTTT,CSARDRALAGGINTDTQYF
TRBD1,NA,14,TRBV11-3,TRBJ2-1,TGTGCCAGCAGCGTCGGTCAGGGGGCCCCCGAGCAGTTCTTC,CASSVGQGAPEQFF
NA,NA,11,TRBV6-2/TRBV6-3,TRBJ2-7,TGTGCCAGCGCCGAGGGCGGCGAGCAGTACTTC,CASAEGGEQYF
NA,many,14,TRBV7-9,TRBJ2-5,TGTGCCAGCAGCCCCCGTGCGGGGCTTGAGACCCAGTACTTC,CASSPRAGLETQYF
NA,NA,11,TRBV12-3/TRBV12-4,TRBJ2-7,TGTGCCAGCAGTTTAAAGGTCGAGCAGTACTTC,CASSLKVEQYF
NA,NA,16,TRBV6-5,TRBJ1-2,TGTGCCAGCAGTTACTCGGTTGGACAGAAATTCTATGGCTACACCTTC,CASSYSVGQKFYGYTF
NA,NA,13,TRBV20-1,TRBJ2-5,TGCAGTGCTAGAGATCTGCTTAGGAATCAGCAGTACTTC,CSARDLLRNQQYF
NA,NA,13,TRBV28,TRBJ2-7,TGTGCCAGCAGAGGTAGTTTGAATTACGAGCAGTACTTC,CASRGSLNYEQYF
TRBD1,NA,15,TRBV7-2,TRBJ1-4,TGTGCCAGCAGCTTACCCGGGACAGGGGAGGAAAAACTGTTTTTT,CASSLPGTGEEKLFF
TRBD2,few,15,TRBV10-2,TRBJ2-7,TGCGCCAGCAGTGGCGGGGGGGATTTAAAGGGCGAGCAGTACTTC,CASSGGGDLKGEQYF
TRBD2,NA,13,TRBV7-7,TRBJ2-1,TGTGCTAGCAGCTTAGCGGGACAACTAGAGCAGTTCTTC,CASSLAGQLEQFF
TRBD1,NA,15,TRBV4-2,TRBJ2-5,TGTGCCAGCAGCCGGCCGGGACAGGGGGACAATGAGCAGTACTTC,CASSRPGQGDNEQYF
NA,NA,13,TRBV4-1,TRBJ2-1,TGCGCCGGCAGCCAAGAGGGTCAGGGGAATAAGTTCTTC,CAGSQEGQGNKFF
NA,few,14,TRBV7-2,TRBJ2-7,TGTGCCAGCAGCAAAACGGCGGGGGCAGGGGAGCAGTACTTC,CASSKTAGAGEQYF
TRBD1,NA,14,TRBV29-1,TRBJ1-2,TGCAGCGTGGCTGACAGGGGCGGAGGCTATGGCTACACCTTC,CSVADRGGGYGYTF
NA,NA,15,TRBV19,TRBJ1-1,TGTGCCAGTAGGGCCCGGGACGGAATGTACTTAGGAGCTTTCTTT,CASRARDGMYLGAFF
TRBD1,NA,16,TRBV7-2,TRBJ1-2,TGTGCCAGCAGCTTAGATTTGGGACAGGGACCCTATGGCTACACCTTC,CASSLDLGQGPYGYTF
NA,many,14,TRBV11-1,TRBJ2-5,TGTGCCAGCAGCTCCGCAGGACTCCAAGAGACCCAGTACTTC,CASSSAGLQETQYF
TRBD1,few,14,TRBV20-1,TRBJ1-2,TGCAGTGTTCCAGGACAGGGAGGTATGGATGGCTACACCTTC,CSVPGQGGMDGYTF
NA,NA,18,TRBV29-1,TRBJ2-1,TGCAGCGTTGAAGGAGGGGAGGCTGTGGAAGGAGGCCACAATGAGCAGTTCTTC,CSVEGGEAVEGGHNEQFF
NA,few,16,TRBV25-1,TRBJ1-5,TGTGCCAGCAGTGAATGGGGTGGGCAGGGAGATCAGCCCCAGCATTTT,CASSEWGGQGDQPQHF
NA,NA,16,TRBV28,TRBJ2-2,TGTGCCAGCAGTTCCCGCCCCCGGGGTCCGGTTTTCGAGCTGTTTTTT,CASSSRPRGPVFELFF
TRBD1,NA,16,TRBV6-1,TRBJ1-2,TGTGCCAGTACGGACAAGTACAGGGGGAATTACTATGGCTACACCTTC,CASTDKYRGNYYGYTF
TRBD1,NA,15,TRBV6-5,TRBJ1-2,TGTGCCAGCAGTTACTCGACAGGGAGGGACTATGGCTACACCTTC,CASSYSTGRDYGYTF
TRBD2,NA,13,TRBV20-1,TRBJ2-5,TGCAGTAAACCAGCGGGGAGCCAAGAGACCCAGTACTTC,CSKPAGSQETQYF
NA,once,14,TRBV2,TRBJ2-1,TGTGCCAGCTCTTCGGCCCAGGGAATATGGGAGCAGTTCTTC,CASSSAQGIWEQFF
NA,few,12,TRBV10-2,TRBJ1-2,TGCGCCAGCAGGGAGGGGGACTATGGCTACACCTTC,CASREGDYGYTF
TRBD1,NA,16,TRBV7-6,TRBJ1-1,TGTGCCAGCAGCTTAGTAGGGGACAGGGAACACACTGAAGCTTTCTTT,CASSLVGDREHTEAFF
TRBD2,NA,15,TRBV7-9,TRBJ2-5,TGTGCCAGCAGCCCAACTTTGCGGGGGCAAGAGACCCAGTACTTC,CASSPTLRGQETQYF
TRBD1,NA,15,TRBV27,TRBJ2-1,TGTGCCAGCAGCAACACAGGGGGGACGAACAATGAGCAGTTCTTC,CASSNTGGTNNEQFF
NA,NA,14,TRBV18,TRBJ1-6,TGTGCCAGCTCGCGACAGGAGACTAATTCACCCCTCCACTTT,CASSRQETNSPLHF
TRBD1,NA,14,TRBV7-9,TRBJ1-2,TGTGCCAGCAGTTATAGGGACAGCCTGTCCGGCTACACCTTC,CASSYRDSLSGYTF
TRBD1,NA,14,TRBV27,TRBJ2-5,TGTGCCAGCAGCAGACAGGGGCTGGGAGAGACCCAGTACTTC,CASSRQGLGETQYF
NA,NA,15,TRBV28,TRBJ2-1,TGTGCCAGCAGTTTAATGTCGGGGAGTTACAATGAGCAGTTCTTC,CASSLMSGSYNEQFF
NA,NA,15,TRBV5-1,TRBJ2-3,TGCGCCAGCAGCTTGGTGGCAGACAGAGCAGATACGCAGTATTTT,CASSLVADRADTQYF
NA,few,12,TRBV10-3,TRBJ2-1,TGTGCCATCAGTGGGACATACAATGAGCAGTTCTTC,CAISGTYNEQFF
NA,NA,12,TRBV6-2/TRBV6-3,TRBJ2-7,TGTGCCAGCAGCTACGGGGTTTCCGAGCAGTACTTC,CASSYGVSEQYF
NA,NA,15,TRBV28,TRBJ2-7,TGTGCCAGCAGTTCCAAAATCACAGTTTCTTACGAGCAGTACTTC,CASSSKITVSYEQYF
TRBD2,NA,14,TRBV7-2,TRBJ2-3,TGTGCCACCGTAGCGGGGGGATACACAGATACGCGGTATTTT,CATVAGGYTDTRYF
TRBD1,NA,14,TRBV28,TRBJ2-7,TGTGCCAGCGGTCCGGACAGGATGGATTACGAGCAGTACTTC,CASGPDRMDYEQYF
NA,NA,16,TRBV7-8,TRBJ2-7,TGTGCCAGCAGCCCCAGTGGAGGGGATCCCTCCTACGAGCAGTACTTC,CASSPSGGDPSYEQYF
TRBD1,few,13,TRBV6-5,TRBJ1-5,TGTGCCAGCAGGATTGGGACAGATCAGCCCCAGCATTTT,CASRIGTDQPQHF
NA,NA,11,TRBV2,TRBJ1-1,TGTGCCAGCCGCGGTGGGACTGAAGCTTTCTTT,CASRGGTEAFF
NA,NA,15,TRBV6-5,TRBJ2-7,TGTGCCAGCAGTTACTCAGGGGATACGACTGGTGAGCAGTACTTC,CASSYSGDTTGEQYF
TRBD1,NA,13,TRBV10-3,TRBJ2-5,TGTGCCATCAGCCAGGACAGGGTGAATGAGCAGTACTTC,CAISQDRVNEQYF
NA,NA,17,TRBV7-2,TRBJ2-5,TGTGCCAGCAGCTCGGCCGGGACTCCCGGAGGTAGCAAGACCCAGTACTTC,CASSSAGTPGGSKTQYF
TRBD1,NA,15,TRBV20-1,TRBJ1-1,TGCAGTGCTAGAGAGGGGACAGGGTGGAACACTGAAGCTTTCTTT,CSAREGTGWNTEAFF
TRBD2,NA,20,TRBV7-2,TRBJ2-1,TGTGCCAGCAGCTTAAGGCCCCCCCTAGCGGCCCCCACCTATTCTAATGAGCAGTTCTTC,CASSLRPPLAAPTYSNEQFF
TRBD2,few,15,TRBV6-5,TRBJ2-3,TGTGCCAGCAGCCTGTACGGGGGGGACACAGATACGCAGTATTTT,CASSLYGGDTDTQYF
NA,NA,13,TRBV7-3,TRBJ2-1,TGTGCCAGCAGCCCCCCTGTTACCAATGAGCAGTTCTTC,CASSPPVTNEQFF
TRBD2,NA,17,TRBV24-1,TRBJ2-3,TGTGCCACCAGTGAATCCCGGACTAGCGGGGACACAGATACGCAGTATTTT,CATSESRTSGDTDTQYF
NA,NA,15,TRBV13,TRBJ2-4,TGTGCCAGCAGCAAACAGGACAGAAAAAGGGACATTCAGTACTTC,CASSKQDRKRDIQYF
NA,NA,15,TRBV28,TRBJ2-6,TGTGCCAGCACCGCTGGGGGGTCTGGGGCCAACGTCCTGACTTTC,CASTAGGSGANVLTF
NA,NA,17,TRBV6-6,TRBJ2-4,TGTGCCAGCAGTTACCCGGGCAGGGGCGACGCCAAAAACATTCAGTACTTC,CASSYPGRGDAKNIQYF